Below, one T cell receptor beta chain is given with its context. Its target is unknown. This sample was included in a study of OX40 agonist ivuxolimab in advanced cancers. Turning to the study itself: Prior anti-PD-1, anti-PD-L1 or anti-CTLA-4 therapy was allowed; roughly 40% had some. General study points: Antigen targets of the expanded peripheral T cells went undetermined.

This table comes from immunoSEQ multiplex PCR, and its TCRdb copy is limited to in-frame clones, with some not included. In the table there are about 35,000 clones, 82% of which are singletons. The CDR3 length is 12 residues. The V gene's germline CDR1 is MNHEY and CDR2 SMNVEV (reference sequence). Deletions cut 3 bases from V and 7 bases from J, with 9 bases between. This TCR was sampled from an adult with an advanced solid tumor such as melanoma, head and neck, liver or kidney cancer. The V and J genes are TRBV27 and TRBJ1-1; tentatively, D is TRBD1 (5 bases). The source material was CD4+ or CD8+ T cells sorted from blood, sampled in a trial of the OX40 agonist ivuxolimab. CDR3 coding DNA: TGTGCCAGCAGTTTCAACGGGGGTGAAGCTTTCTTT. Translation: CASSFNGGEAFF.